The clone carrying this T cell receptor beta chain was detected ten times or more. These data originate in a study of response to subunit inactivated influenza vaccine. TCRdb passed the RT-PCR reads through MiXCR, listing each CDR3 protein once. Among about 780,000 distinct CDR3 sequences listed, around 20% were seen once. Germline V gene sequence: CDR1 SGHTA, CDR2 FQGNSA. CDR3 size: 12 residues. Trimming stripped 3 bases from V and 5 bases from J, with 7 bases between. This clonotype was obtained from a man in his forties or fifties who received an inactivated influenza vaccine. The chain uses TRBV7-2 and TRBJ2-5; D might be TRBD2 (5 bases). Specimen: PBMCs from blood, collected around 5 days after vaccination. This chain's CDR3 is CASSFGLETQYF. The CDR3 DNA sequence: TGTGCCAGCAGCTTCGGACTGGAGACCCAGTACTTC.